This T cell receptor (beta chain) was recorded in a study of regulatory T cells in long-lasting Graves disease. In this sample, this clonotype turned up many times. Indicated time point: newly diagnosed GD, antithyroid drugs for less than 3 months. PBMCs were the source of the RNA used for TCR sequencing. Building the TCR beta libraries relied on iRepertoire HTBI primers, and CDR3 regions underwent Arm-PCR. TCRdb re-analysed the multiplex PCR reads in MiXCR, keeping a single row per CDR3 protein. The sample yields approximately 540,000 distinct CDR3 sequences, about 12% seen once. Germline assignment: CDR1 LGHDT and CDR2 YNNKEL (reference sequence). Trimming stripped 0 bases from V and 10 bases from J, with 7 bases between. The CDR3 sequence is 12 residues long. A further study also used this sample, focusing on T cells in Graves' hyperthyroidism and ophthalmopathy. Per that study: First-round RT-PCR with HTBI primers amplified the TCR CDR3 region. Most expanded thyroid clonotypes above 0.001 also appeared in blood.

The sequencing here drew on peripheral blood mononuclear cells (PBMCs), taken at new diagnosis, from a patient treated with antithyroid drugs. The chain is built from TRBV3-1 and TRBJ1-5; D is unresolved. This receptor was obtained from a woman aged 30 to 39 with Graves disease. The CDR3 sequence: CASSQEVGPQHF. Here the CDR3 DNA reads TGTGCCAGCAGCCAAGAGGTGGGACCCCAGCATTTT.